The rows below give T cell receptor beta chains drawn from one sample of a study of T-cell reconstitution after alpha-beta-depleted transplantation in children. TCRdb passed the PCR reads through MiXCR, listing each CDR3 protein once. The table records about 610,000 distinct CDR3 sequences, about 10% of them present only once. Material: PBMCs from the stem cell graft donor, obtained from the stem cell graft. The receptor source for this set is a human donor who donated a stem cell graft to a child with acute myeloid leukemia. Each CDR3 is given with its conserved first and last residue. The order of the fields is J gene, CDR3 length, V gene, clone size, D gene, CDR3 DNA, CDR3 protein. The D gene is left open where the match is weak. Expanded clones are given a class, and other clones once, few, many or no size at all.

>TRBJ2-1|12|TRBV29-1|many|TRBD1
TGCAGCGCCCACGACAGGGGTAATGAGCAGTTCTTC
CSAHDRGNEQFF
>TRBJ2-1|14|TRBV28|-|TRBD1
TGTGCCAGCAGTTCTCCGACAGGGTGGAATGAGCAGTTCTTC
CASSSPTGWNEQFF
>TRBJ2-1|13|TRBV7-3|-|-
TGTGCCAGCAGCTTCGTACCAGGGAATGAGCAGTTCTTC
CASSFVPGNEQFF
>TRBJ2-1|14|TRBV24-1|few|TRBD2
TGTGCCACCAGTGATGGGGGACTAGCGGATGAGCAGTTCTTC
CATSDGGLADEQFF
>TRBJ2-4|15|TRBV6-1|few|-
TGTGCCAGCAGTAGACTGCAGGTGCCCAAAAACATTCAGTACTTC
CASSRLQVPKNIQYF
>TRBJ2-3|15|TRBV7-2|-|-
TGTGCCAGCAGCTTCTCAGGGTTCTTCACAGATACGCAGTATTTT
CASSFSGFFTDTQYF
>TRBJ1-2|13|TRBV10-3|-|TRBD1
TGTGCCATCAGCTCGGGACAGGGGGCTGGCTACACCTTC
CAISSGQGAGYTF
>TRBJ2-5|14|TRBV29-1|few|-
TGCAGCGTTGAAGATGTTAGGGGAGATGAGACCCAGTACTTC
CSVEDVRGDETQYF
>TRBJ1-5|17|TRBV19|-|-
TGTGCCAGTAGTATAGGGGTAGGGGAGCCGAGGAATCAGCCCCAGCATTTT
CASSIGVGEPRNQPQHF
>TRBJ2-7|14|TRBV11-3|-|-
TGTGCCAGCAGCTTAGATCTAAATACCCCCGAGCAGTACTTC
CASSLDLNTPEQYF
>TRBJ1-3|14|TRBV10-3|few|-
TGTGCCATCAGTGAGTCGGGGTTCGGAAACACCATATATTTT
CAISESGFGNTIYF
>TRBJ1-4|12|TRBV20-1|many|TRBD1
TGCAGCGGGACAGGCGAGAGTGAAAAACTGTTTTTT
CSGTGESEKLFF
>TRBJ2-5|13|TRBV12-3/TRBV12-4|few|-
TGTGCCAGCAGTTTGCGCGGGGGCGGGACCCAGTACTTC
CASSLRGGGTQYF
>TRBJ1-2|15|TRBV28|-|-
TGTGCCAGCAATACCCGACAGGTCCACAACTATGGCTACACCTTC
CASNTRQVHNYGYTF
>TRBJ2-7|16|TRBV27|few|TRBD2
TGTGCCAGCACCCTCTCAGGGACTAGCTACGTCTCCGAGCAGTACTTC
CASTLSGTSYVSEQYF
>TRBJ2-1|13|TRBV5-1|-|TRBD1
TGCGCCAGCAGCTCAGGGGGCGGGAATGAGCAGTTCTTC
CASSSGGGNEQFF
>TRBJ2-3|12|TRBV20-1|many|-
TGCAGTCCTTTGGAGGGTAGAGATACGCAGTATTTT
CSPLEGRDTQYF
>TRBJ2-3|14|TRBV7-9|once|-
TGTGCCAGCAGCTCCAGGGACTTCACAGATACGCAGTATTTT
CASSSRDFTDTQYF
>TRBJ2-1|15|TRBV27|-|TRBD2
TGTGCCAGCACCCGGGGGGGGCTAGCGGGTAATGAGCAGTTCTTC
CASTRGGLAGNEQFF
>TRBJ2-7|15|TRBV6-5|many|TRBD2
TGTGCCAGCAGTCCCCTCCGAGCGGGAGGTGACGAGCAGTACTTC
CASSPLRAGGDEQYF
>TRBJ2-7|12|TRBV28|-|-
TGTGCCAGCAGTTTCATTTACTACGAGCAGTACTTC
CASSFIYYEQYF
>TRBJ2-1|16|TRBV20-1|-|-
TGCAGTGCTAGAGATCGCCTTCCTAGGCACCTCAATGAGCAGTTCTTC
CSARDRLPRHLNEQFF
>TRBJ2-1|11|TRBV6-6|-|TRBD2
TGTGCCAGCAGCCCCGGGACTAGCGGATTCTTC
CASSPGTSGFF
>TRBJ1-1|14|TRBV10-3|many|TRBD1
TGTGCCATCAGTGAGGGGATACAGGGGTTTGAAGCTTTCTTT
CAISEGIQGFEAFF
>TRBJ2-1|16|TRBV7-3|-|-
TGTGCCAGCAGCCCCGCCGGGGACCGCTCCTACAATGAGCAGTTCTTC
CASSPAGDRSYNEQFF
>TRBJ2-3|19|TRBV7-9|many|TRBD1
TGTGCCAGCAGTCCCCTCTCCCGGGACAGGTTAGAGGGCACAGATACGCAGTATTTT
CASSPLSRDRLEGTDTQYF
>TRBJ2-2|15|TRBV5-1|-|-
TGCGCCAGCAGCTCGGCAGGGGGGACGACCGGGGAGCTGTTTTTT
CASSSAGGTTGELFF
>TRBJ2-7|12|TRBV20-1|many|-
TGCAGTGCCAGTCGGACAAACTACGAGCAGTACTTC
CSASRTNYEQYF
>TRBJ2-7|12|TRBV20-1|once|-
TGCAGTGCTAGATTCTTAGACTACGAGCAGTACTTC
CSARFLDYEQYF
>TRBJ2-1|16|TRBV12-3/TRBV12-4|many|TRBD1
TGTGCCAGCAGCCCAACCGGGACAGGCTCCTACAATGAGCAGTTCTTC
CASSPTGTGSYNEQFF
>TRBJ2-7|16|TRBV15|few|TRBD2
TGTGCCACCAGCAGAGCCGGGACTAGCGGGATCTACGAGCAGTACTTC
CATSRAGTSGIYEQYF
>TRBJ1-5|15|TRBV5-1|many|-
TGCGCCAGCAGCTTGGGGCTGGATAGCAATCAGCCCCAGCATTTT
CASSLGLDSNQPQHF
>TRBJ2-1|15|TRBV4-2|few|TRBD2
TGTGCCAGCAGCCAAGATCCTAGCGGGATCAATGAGCAGTTCTTC
CASSQDPSGINEQFF
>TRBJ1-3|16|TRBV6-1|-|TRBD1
TGTGCCAGCAGTGATCGACAGGGGTTGACCGGAAACACCATATATTTT
CASSDRQGLTGNTIYF
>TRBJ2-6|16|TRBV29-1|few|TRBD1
TGCAGCGTTGCGAACAGGGGGGTCTCTGGGGCCAACGTCCTGACTTTC
CSVANRGVSGANVLTF
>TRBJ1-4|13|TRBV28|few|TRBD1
TGTGTTACAACAGGGGGATCCGGAGAAAAACTGTTTTTT
CVTTGGSGEKLFF
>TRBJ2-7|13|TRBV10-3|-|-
TGTGCCATCAAAGAGGGGAGCTCCTACGAGCAGTACTTC
CAIKEGSSYEQYF
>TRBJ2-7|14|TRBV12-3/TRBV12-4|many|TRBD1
TGTGCCAGCAGTTTACGGGACAGGCCCTACGAGCAGTACTTC
CASSLRDRPYEQYF
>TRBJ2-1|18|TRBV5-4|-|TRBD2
TGTGCCAGCAGCTTGGCCGTTTTAACGGGAGGGCCGGGCGATGAGCAGTTCTTC
CASSLAVLTGGPGDEQFF
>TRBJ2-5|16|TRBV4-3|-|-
TGCGCCAGCAGCTCGAGCCGAGGCGGGGGCGGGGAGACCCAGTACTTC
CASSSSRGGGGETQYF
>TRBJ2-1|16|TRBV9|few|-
TGTGCCAGCAGCGTAGTTGACCCCCGCTCCTACAATGAGCAGTTCTTC
CASSVVDPRSYNEQFF
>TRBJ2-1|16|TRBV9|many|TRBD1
TGTGCCAGCAGCTCTATTATTGCCAGGGGGCGAGAGACCCAGTTCTTC
CASSSIIARGRETQFF
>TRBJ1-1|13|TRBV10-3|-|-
TGTGCCATCACCTACGAGGGGAACACTGAAGCTTTCTTT
CAITYEGNTEAFF
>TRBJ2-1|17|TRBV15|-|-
TGTGCCACCAGCAGACCAGGGTCGGGACTGGGGAACAATGAGCAGTTCTTC
CATSRPGSGLGNNEQFF